This entry concerns a single T cell receptor beta chain. Germline CDR1 WNHNN, CDR2 SYGVQD (reference sequence). Trimming removed 6 bases from V and 6 bases from J; junction bases left unmatched: 9. The CDR3 is 14 amino acids. The sample belongs to a study of OX40 agonist ivuxolimab in advanced cancers. Generated by immunoSEQ multiplex PCR, the TCRdb table keeps only in-frame clones and is missing some. The sample lists fewer than 90,000 clones; roughly 91% were seen once. The receptor was derived from an adult with an advanced solid tumor such as melanoma, head and neck, liver or kidney cancer. The sample in question was CD4+ or CD8+ T cells sorted from blood, obtained in a trial of the OX40 agonist ivuxolimab. The J gene is TRBJ1-1, the V gene TRBV10-1, with 8 bases fitting TRBD1. Here the CDR3 reads CASRVDRAGAEAFF. The CDR3 DNA reads as TGCGCCAGCAGGGTGGACAGGGCCGGGGCTGAAGCTTTCTTT.